This T cell receptor (beta chain) was captured by sequencing in a study of metastatic and nonmetastatic thyroid tumors. No patient received treatment before thyroid surgery. TCRdb re-processed the PCR reads through MiXCR. The sample holds more than 20,000 clones, roughly 12% seen once. This clone rates as medium-sized (0.01 to 0.1%). The CDR3 runs to 14 residues. V shed 11 bases, J shed 5 bases, and the junction held 6 bases outside the gene matches. Germline values: CDR1 KGHDR, CDR2 SFDVKD. The sample was blood. The receptor was derived from a female donor with papillary thyroid cancer or a benign thyroid nodule (not recorded which). Some clones in this sample may be carry-over from other donors' samples. This sequence joins TRBV24-1 and TRBJ2-3; 13 positions match TRBD2. As DNA, the CDR3 is TGTGCCATAGGACTAGCGGGAGCAGGAGATACGCAGTATTTT. Amino acid sequence: CAIGLAGAGDTQYF.